Listed below are T cell receptor beta chains from one sample, sequenced in a study of blood T cell repertoires in COVID-19. This table comes from immunoSEQ multiplex PCR, and its TCRdb copy is limited to in-frame clones, with some not included. The table lists about 190,000 clones, approximately 79% of them singletons, with 12% in the top ten. Sequencing used peripheral blood. The receptors originated from a woman aged 50 to 65 with acute or convalescent COVID-19. Each CDR3 is given with its conserved first and last residue. Each record gives: clone size, J gene, V gene, D gene, CDR3 protein, CDR3 DNA. A D gene is named only where the DNA matches it firmly. A row's size may be missing; if present it is once, few, many or a size class.

clone_size: -
j_call: TRBJ1-3
v_call: TRBV7-2
d_call: -
cdr3_aa: CASSDARGSNGNTIYF
cdr3_nt: TGTGCCAGCAGCGACGCCAGGGGTTCTAATGGAAACACCATATATTTT

clone_size: many
j_call: TRBJ2-7
v_call: TRBV7-9
d_call: -
cdr3_aa: CASSPETQPAYEQYF
cdr3_nt: TGTGCCAGCAGCCCAGAGACACAACCCGCCTACGAGCAGTACTTC

clone_size: -
j_call: TRBJ2-1
v_call: TRBV24-1
d_call: -
cdr3_aa: CATSTGTSYSYNEQFF
cdr3_nt: TGTGCCACCTCAACCGGGACATCTTACTCCTACAATGAGCAGTTCTTC

clone_size: -
j_call: TRBJ1-3
v_call: TRBV10-3
d_call: TRBD1
cdr3_aa: CAISESLGQGSGNTIYF
cdr3_nt: TGTGCCATCAGTGAGTCGCTGGGACAGGGGTCTGGAAACACCATATATTTT

clone_size: -
j_call: TRBJ1-2
v_call: TRBV4-2
d_call: -
cdr3_aa: CASSQDGRQDDGYTF
cdr3_nt: TGTGCCAGCAGCCAAGATGGGAGACAGGACGATGGCTACACCTTC

clone_size: -
j_call: TRBJ1-5
v_call: TRBV19
d_call: TRBD1
cdr3_aa: CASSVGTGGAWNQPQHF
cdr3_nt: TGTGCCAGTAGCGTTGGGACAGGCGGCGCGTGGAATCAGCCCCAGCATTTT

clone_size: -
j_call: TRBJ2-7
v_call: TRBV29-1
d_call: -
cdr3_aa: CSVGGDSSSNSYEQYF
cdr3_nt: TGCAGCGTTGGGGGGGACAGCTCTTCGAACTCCTACGAGCAGTACTTC

clone_size: -
j_call: TRBJ2-1
v_call: TRBV30
d_call: -
cdr3_aa: CAWRGERMTGSSYNEQFF
cdr3_nt: TGTGCCTGGAGGGGGGAGAGGATGACAGGTAGCTCCTACAATGAGCAGTTCTTC

clone_size: -
j_call: TRBJ1-4
v_call: TRBV3-1/TRBV3-2
d_call: TRBD1
cdr3_aa: CASSLGQRTTNEKLFF
cdr3_nt: TGTGCCAGCAGTTTGGGACAGCGAACAACTAATGAAAAACTGTTTTTT

clone_size: -
j_call: TRBJ2-7
v_call: TRBV2
d_call: TRBD1
cdr3_aa: CASSGRDRGGPEQYF
cdr3_nt: TGTGCCAGCAGTGGGAGGGACAGGGGAGGGCCCGAGCAGTACTTC

clone_size: -
j_call: TRBJ2-2
v_call: TRBV11-2
d_call: -
cdr3_aa: CASSLRGVGTGELFF
cdr3_nt: TGTGCCAGCAGCTTGCGGGGAGTAGGCACCGGGGAGCTGTTTTTT

clone_size: -
j_call: TRBJ1-5
v_call: TRBV6-2/TRBV6-3
d_call: -
cdr3_aa: CASSYSQGRGNQPQHF
cdr3_nt: TGTGCCAGCAGTTACTCCCAGGGCCGTGGCAATCAGCCCCAGCATTTT

clone_size: -
j_call: TRBJ1-6
v_call: TRBV7-2
d_call: TRBD1
cdr3_aa: CASSHPTGGAYNSPLHF
cdr3_nt: TGTGCCAGCAGCCACCCGACAGGGGGCGCGTATAATTCACCCCTCCACTTT

clone_size: few
j_call: TRBJ2-2
v_call: TRBV5-1
d_call: -
cdr3_aa: CASSDRGTPNTGELFF
cdr3_nt: TGCGCCAGCAGCGACCGAGGAACACCGAACACCGGGGAGCTGTTTTTT

clone_size: -
j_call: TRBJ2-1
v_call: TRBV11-2
d_call: TRBD2
cdr3_aa: CASSLVNGGSNNEQFF
cdr3_nt: TGTGCCAGCAGCTTAGTCAACGGCGGGAGTAATAATGAGCAGTTCTTC

clone_size: -
j_call: TRBJ1-1
v_call: TRBV3-1/TRBV3-2
d_call: -
cdr3_aa: CASSHGLNEAFF
cdr3_nt: TGTGCCAGCAGCCACGGACTGAATGAAGCTTTCTTT

clone_size: -
j_call: TRBJ2-3
v_call: TRBV12-3/TRBV12-4
d_call: -
cdr3_aa: CASSLSGNTQYF
cdr3_nt: TGTGCCAGCAGTTTAAGCGGAAATACGCAGTATTTT

clone_size: -
j_call: TRBJ1-2
v_call: TRBV7-9
d_call: -
cdr3_aa: CASSLDRANYGYTF
cdr3_nt: TGTGCCAGCAGCTTAGACAGGGCTAACTATGGCTACACCTTC

clone_size: -
j_call: TRBJ2-4
v_call: TRBV20-1
d_call: -
cdr3_aa: CSARGLAIQYF
cdr3_nt: TGCAGTGCTAGAGGTCTGGCCATTCAGTACTTC

clone_size: many
j_call: TRBJ2-7
v_call: TRBV19
d_call: TRBD1
cdr3_aa: CASSIGQGLGSYEQYF
cdr3_nt: TGTGCCAGTAGTATTGGACAGGGGCTGGGGTCCTACGAGCAGTACTTC

clone_size: -
j_call: TRBJ2-7
v_call: TRBV5-1
d_call: TRBD2
cdr3_aa: CASSLHLTSGKYEQYF
cdr3_nt: TGCGCCAGCAGCTTGCACCTGACTAGCGGGAAGTACGAGCAGTACTTC

clone_size: -
j_call: TRBJ2-1
v_call: TRBV7-2
d_call: TRBD2
cdr3_aa: CASSPVGTSGVNEQFF
cdr3_nt: TGTGCCAGCAGTCCGGTCGGGACTAGCGGGGTCAATGAGCAGTTCTTC

clone_size: -
j_call: TRBJ2-7
v_call: TRBV7-2
d_call: TRBD1
cdr3_aa: CASSSGTGVYEQYF
cdr3_nt: TGTGCCAGCAGCTCCGGGACAGGGGTCTACGAGCAGTACTTC

clone_size: -
j_call: TRBJ1-2
v_call: TRBV5-6
d_call: -
cdr3_aa: CASSRDRTYGYTF
cdr3_nt: TGTGCCAGCAGCCGAGACAGGACCTATGGCTACACCTTC

clone_size: -
j_call: TRBJ2-5
v_call: TRBV9
d_call: TRBD2
cdr3_aa: CASSVGSGRARETQYF
cdr3_nt: TGTGCCAGCAGCGTCGGGAGCGGGAGGGCCCGGGAGACCCAGTACTTC